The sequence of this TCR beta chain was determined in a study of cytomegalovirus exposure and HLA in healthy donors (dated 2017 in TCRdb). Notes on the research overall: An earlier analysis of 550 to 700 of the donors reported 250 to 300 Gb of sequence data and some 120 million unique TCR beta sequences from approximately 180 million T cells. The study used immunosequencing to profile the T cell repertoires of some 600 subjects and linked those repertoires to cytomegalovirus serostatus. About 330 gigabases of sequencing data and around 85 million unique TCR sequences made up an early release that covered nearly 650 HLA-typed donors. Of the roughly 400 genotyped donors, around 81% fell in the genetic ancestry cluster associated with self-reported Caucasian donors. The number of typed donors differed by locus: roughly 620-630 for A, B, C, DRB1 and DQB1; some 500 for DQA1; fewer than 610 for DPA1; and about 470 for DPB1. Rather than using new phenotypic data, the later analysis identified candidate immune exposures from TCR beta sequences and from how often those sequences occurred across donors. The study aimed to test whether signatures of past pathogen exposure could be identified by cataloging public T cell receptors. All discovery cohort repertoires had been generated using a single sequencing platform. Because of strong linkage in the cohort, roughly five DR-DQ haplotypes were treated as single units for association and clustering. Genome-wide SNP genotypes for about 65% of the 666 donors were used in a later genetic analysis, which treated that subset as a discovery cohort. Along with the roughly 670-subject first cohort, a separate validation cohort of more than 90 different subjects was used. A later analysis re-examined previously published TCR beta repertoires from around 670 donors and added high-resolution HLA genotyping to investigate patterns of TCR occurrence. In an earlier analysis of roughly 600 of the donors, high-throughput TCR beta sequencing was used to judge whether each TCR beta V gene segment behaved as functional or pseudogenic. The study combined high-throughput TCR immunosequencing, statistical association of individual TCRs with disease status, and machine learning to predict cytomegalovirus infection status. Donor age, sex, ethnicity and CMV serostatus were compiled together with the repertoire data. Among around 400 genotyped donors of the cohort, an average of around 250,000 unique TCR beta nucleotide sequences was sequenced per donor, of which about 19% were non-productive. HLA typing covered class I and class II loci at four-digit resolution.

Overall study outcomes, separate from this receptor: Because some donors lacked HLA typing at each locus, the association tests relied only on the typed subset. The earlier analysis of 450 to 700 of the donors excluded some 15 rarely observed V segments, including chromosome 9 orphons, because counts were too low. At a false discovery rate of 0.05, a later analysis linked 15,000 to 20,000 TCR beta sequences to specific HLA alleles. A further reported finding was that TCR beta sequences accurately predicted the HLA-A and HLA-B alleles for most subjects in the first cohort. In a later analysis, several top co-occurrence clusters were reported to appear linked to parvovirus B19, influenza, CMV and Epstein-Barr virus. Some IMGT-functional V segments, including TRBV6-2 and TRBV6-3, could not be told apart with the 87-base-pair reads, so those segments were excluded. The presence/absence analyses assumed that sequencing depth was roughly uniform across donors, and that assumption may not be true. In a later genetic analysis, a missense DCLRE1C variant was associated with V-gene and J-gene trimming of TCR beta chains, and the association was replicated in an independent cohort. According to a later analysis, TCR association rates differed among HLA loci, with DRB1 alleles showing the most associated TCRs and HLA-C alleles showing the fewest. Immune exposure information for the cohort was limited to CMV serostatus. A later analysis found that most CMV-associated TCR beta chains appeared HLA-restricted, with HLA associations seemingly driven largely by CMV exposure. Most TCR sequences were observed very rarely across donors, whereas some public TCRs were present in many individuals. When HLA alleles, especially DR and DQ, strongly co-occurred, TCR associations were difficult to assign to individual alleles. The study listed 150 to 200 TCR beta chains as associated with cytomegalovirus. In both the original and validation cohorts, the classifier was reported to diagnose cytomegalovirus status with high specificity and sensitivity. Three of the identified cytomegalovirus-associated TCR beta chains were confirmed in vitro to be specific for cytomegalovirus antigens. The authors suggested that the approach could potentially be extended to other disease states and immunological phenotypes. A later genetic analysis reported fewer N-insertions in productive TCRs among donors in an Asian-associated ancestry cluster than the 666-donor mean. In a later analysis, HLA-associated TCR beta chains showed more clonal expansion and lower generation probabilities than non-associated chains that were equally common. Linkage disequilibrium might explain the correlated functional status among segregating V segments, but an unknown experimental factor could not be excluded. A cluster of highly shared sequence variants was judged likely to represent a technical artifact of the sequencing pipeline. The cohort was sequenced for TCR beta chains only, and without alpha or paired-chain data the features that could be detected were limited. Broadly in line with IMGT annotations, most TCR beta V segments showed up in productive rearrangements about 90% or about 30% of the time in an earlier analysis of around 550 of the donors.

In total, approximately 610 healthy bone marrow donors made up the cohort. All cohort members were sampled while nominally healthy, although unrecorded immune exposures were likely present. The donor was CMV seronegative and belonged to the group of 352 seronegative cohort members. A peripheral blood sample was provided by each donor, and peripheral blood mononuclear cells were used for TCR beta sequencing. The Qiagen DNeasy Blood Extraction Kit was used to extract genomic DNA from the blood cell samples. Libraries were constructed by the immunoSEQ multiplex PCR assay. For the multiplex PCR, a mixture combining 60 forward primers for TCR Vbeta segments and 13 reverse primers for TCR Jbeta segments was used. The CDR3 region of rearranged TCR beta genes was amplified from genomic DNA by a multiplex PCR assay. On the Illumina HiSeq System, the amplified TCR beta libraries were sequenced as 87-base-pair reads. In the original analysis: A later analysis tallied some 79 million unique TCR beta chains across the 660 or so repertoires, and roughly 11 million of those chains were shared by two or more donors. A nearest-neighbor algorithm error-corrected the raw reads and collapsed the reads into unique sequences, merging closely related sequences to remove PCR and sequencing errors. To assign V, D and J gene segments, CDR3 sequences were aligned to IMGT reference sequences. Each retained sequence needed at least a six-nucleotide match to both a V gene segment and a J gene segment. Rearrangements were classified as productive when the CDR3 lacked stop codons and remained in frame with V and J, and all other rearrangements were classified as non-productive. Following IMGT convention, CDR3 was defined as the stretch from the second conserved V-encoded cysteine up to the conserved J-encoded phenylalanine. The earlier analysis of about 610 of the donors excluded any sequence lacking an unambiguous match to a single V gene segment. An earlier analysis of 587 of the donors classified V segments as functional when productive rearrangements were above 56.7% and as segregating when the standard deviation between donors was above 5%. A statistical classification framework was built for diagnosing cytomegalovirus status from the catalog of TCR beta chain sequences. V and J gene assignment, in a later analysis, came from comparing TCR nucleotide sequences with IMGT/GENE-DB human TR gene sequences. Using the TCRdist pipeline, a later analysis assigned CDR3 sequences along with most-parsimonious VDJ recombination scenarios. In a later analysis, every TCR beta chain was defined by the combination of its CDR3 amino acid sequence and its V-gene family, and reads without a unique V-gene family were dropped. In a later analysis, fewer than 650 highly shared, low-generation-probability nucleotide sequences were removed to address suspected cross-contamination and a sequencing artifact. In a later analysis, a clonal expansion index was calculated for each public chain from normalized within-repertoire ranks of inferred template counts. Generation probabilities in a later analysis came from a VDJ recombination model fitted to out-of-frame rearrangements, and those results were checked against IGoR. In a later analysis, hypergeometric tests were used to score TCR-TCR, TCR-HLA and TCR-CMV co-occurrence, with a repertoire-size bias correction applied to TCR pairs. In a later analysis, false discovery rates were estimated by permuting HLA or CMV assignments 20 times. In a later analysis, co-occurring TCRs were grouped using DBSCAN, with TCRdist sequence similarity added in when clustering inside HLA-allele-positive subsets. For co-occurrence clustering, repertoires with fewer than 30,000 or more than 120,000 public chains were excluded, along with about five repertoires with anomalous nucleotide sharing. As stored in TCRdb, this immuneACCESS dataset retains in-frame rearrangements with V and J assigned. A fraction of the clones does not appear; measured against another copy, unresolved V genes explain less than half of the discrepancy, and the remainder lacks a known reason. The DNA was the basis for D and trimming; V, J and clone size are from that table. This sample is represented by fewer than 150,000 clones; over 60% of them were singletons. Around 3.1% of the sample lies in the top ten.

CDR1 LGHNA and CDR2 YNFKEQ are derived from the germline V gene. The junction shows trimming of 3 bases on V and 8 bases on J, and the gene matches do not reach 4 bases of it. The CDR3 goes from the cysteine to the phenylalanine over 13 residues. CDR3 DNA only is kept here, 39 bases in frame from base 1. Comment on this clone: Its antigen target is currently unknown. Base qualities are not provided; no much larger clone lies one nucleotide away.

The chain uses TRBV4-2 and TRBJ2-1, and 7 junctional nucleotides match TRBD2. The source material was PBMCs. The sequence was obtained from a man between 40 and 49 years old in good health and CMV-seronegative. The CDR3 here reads CASSHERDYEQFF. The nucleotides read TGTGCCAGCAGCCATGAGCGGGATTATGAGCAGTTCTTC.